This entry lists 2 T cell receptor beta chains sequenced from one sample in a study of sequential checkpoint blockade in melanoma. Treatment of the sample: randomized to nivolumab then ipilimumab (arm A) or the reverse (arm B). Sequencing was performed with immunoSEQ multiplex PCR; in TCRdb, only in-frame clones are kept and a portion is missing. The data show about 12,000 clones, roughly 24% seen once. The sequencing here drew on tumor tissue (inferred from file names), taken from a patient given nivolumab and ipilimumab in sequence. These receptors were obtained from a human donor with melanoma.

CDR3: CASSMDQVGIGYNEQFF. As DNA, the CDR3 is TGTGCCAGTAGTATGGACCAGGTGGGAATAGGGTACAATGAGCAGTTCTTC. The chain recombines TRBV19 with TRBJ2-1, with D hard to call. CDR1 LNHDA and CDR2 SQIVND come from the germline V gene (reference sequence). This CDR3 is 17 amino acids long. Trimming pared 3 bases from V and 4 bases from J, leaving 19 bases between.

The rearrangement uses TRBV19 and TRBJ1-5, with D possibly matching TRBD1 (5 bases). The CDR3 spans 12 residues. The V gene's germline CDR1 is LNHDA and CDR2 SQIVND (reference sequence). With 9 bases removed from V and 4 bases from J, the gap between germline ends came to 10 bases. The CDR3 protein is CASGTVNQPQHF. In DNA, the CDR3 is TGTGCCAGCGGGACGGTGAATCAGCCCCAGCATTTT.